This entry lists 15 T cell receptor beta chains sequenced from one sample in a study of control samples from healthy donors and cancer patients (TCRdb year 2020). Receptors were amplified or captured by the immunoSEQ multiplex PCR assay. What TCRdb holds here is the immuneACCESS table cut down to in-frame rearrangements. Part of the clones is not present; checked against another copy, under half of the missing clones reflect an unresolved V gene, and the others are unexplained. The sample table lists 200,000 to 250,000 clones, around 94% of them with a count of one. The top ten constitute about 1.6% of the sample. Specimen: blood. These receptors were taken from a man aged 50-60 years in good health.

The V and J genes are TRBV7-2 and TRBJ2-7; D perhaps matches TRBD1 (6 bases). Germline loops: CDR1 SGHTA, CDR2 FQGNSA. The CDR3 has 14 amino acids. Trimming cost V 5 bases and J 0 bases, with 11 bases left between them. Here the CDR3 DNA reads TGTGCCAGCAGCCCGCAGGGGTCCTCCTACGAGCAGTACTTC. Its translation is CASSPQGSSYEQYF.

V is TRBV6-2 or TRBV6-3 and J is TRBJ1-2; the match to TRBD1 covers 9 bases. The germline V gene has CDR1 MNHEY and CDR2 SVGEGT. After removal of 2 bases from V and 8 bases from J, the junction contained 15 bases not matched to a gene. CDR3 length: 17 amino acids. The CDR3 region is CASSYPPGTGRIWGYTF. CDR3 sequence (DNA): TGTGCCAGCAGTTACCCACCCGGGACAGGGCGGATCTGGGGCTACACCTTC.

Only one count was recorded for this clone. V usage is TRBV9 and J usage is TRBJ2-2; 7 bases are shared with TRBD1. The germline CDR1 and CDR2 sequences are SGDLS and YYNGEE. V shed 4 bases and J 3 bases; nucleotides not matched to a gene: 6. CDR3 size: 15 residues. CDR3: CASSPGDRDTGELFF. The CDR3 bases are TGTGCCAGCAGCCCCGGGGACAGAGACACCGGGGAGCTGTTTTTT.

CDR3 in DNA: TGTGCCAGCAGTGTGACAGGGGTGGCCTACGAGCAGTACTTC. Amino acids: CASSVTGVAYEQYF. The chain combines TRBV28 with TRBJ2-7; 8 bases line up with TRBD1. The CDR3 has 14 residues. Germline lookup yields CDR1 MDHEN and CDR2 SYDVKM. Trimming took 5 bases from V and 2 from J; bases not matched to a gene: 5.

This chain uses TRBV7-8 with TRBJ1-4; D is possibly TRBD1 (6 bases). Trimming pared 1 base from V and 7 bases from J, leaving 16 bases between. Germline V gene sequence: CDR1 SGHVS, CDR2 FQNEAQ. This CDR3 region has 16 residues. CDR3 nucleotide sequence: TGTGCCAGCAGCTTAGTGGACAGAGGGATGGCTGAAAAACTGTTTTTT. Amino acids: CASSLVDRGMAEKLFF. The full variable domain, completed using reference TRBV7-8 and TRBJ1-4, is GAGVSQSPRYKVAKRGQDVALRCDPISGHVSLFWYQQALGQGPEFLTYFQNEAQLDKSGLPSDRFFAERPEGSVSTLKIQRTQQEDSAVYLCASSLVDRGMAEKLFFGSGTQLSVL.

This chain links TRBV5-1 with TRBJ1-1; D gene uncertain. Trimming left V 6 bases short and J 9 bases short, with 18 bases between. The CDR3 totals 13 residues. Germline CDR1 and CDR2: SGHRS and YFSETQ. The CDR3 spells CASTQYDGLQAFF. Here the CDR3 DNA reads TGCGCCAGCACCCAATACGACGGACTCCAAGCTTTCTTT.

This chain connects TRBV6-1 to TRBJ1-1; D perhaps matches TRBD1 (5 bases). V lost 2 bases to trimming and J lost 7 bases, with 29 bases between them. The CDR3 is 19 residues long. CDR1 and CDR2 from the germline V gene are MNHNS and SASEGT. The CDR3 here is CASSEFGPGKGSREVEAFF. CDR3 bases: TGTGCCAGCAGTGAATTTGGGCCAGGAAAGGGGTCACGGGAGGTTGAAGCTTTCTTT.

The chain couples TRBV27 to TRBJ2-3; perhaps TRBD1 as D (5 bases). CDR1 is MNHEY and CDR2 is SMNVEV in the germline V gene (reference sequence). The CDR3 runs 16 residues. Trimming took 5 bases from V and 0 from J, leaving 15 bases between them. DNA for the CDR3: TGTGCCAGCAGTCCCCATAAATGGACAAGCACAGATACGCAGTATTTT. Amino acid sequence: CASSPHKWTSTDTQYF.

CDR3 sequence reads: CASSQVLRGVSQETQYF. Written as DNA, the CDR3 is TGCGCCAGCAGCCAAGTTCTGCGGGGGGTTTCCCAAGAGACCCAGTACTTC. V usage is TRBV4-3 and J usage is TRBJ2-5, with 8 bases aligning to TRBD2. Germline CDR1 reads LGHNA; CDR2 reads YSLEER. J lost 1 base, V lost 1 base, and 8 bases had no gene match. The CDR3 extends over 17 amino acids.

The V call is TRBV28, the J call TRBJ2-2; 7 nucleotides agree with TRBD1. The CDR3 is 18 amino acids. Germline trimming cut 4 bases from V and 0 bases from J; bases unmatched to any gene: 11. From germline, CDR1 is MDHEN and CDR2 SYDVKM. The CDR3 coding sequence is TGTGCCAGCAGTTCCCAGGGGGACGCCCCCTCGAACACCGGGGAGCTGTTTTTT. It yields the protein CASSSQGDAPSNTGELFF.

This chain uses TRBV9 with TRBJ1-1, with no clear D. CDR3 length: 16 amino acids. The germline CDR1 and CDR2 sequences are SGDLS and YYNGEE. Trimming shortened V by 0 bases and J by 3 bases, and 15 bases separated the two germline ends. The CDR3 loop is CASSVGNLGADTEAFF. The CDR3 DNA sequence: TGTGCCAGCAGCGTAGGAAATCTGGGAGCCGACACTGAAGCTTTCTTT.

The V and J genes are TRBV25-1 and TRBJ1-1; D might be TRBD1 (5 bases). Germline V lookup: CDR1 MGHDK, CDR2 SYGVNS. The V end lost 6 bases, the J end lost 2 bases, and 13 bases lay between the germline ends. The CDR3 length is 14 residues. CDR3 protein: CASSHGQVNTEAFF. The CDR3 DNA is TGTGCCAGCAGCCACGGACAAGTCAACACTGAAGCTTTCTTT.

The V and J genes are TRBV19 and TRBJ2-3; D perhaps matches TRBD1 (6 bases). The ends were cut back, 4 bases at V and 2 bases at J, with 10 bases in the middle. The germline gives CDR1 LNHDA, CDR2 SQIVND (reference sequence). The CDR3 spans 14 residues. This CDR3 reads CASSSGQFTDTQYF. The CDR3 DNA reads TGTGCCAGTAGTAGCGGACAGTTCACAGATACGCAGTATTTT.

The chain has TRBV10-3 and TRBJ1-1; 8 bases agree with TRBD1. Germline-derived CDR1 and CDR2 are ENHRY and SYGVKD. V lost 4 bases to trimming and J lost 7 bases; unmatched junction nucleotides: 14. CDR3 length: 16 residues. CDR3: CAISGMDREVGREAFF. The CDR3 nucleotides are TGTGCCATCAGTGGGATGGACAGGGAAGTGGGTCGTGAAGCTTTCTTT.

The chain has TRBV20-1 and TRBJ2-7; the D gene is possibly TRBD1 (6 bases). CDR1 DFQATT and CDR2 SNEGSKA come from the germline V gene (reference sequence). The V end was cut by 5 bases, the J end by 5 bases, with 10 bases between. CDR3 size: 11 residues. CDR3 protein: CSAEQGDEQYV. CDR3 DNA sequence: TGCAGTGCTGAACAGGGTGACGAGCAGTACGTC.